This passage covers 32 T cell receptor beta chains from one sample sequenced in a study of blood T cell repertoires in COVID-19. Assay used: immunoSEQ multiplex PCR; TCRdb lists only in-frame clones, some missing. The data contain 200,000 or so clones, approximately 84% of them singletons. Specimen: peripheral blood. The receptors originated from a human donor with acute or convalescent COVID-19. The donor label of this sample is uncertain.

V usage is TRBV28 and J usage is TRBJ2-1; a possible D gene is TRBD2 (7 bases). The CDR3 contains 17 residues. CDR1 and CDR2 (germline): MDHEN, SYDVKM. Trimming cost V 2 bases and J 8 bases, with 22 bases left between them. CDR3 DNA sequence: TGTGCCAGCAGTTTAAGGGGGAGGGCCGCTGCTTGGGATGAGCAGTTCTTC. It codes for CASSLRGRAAAWDEQFF.

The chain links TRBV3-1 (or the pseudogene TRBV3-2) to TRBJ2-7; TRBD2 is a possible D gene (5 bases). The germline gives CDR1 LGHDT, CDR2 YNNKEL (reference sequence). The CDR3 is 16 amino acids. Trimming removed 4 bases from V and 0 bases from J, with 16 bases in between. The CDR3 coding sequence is TGTGCCAGCAGCCCCTCCGGCGGGCGGGTCTCCTACGAGCAGTACTTC. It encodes CASSPSGGRVSYEQYF.

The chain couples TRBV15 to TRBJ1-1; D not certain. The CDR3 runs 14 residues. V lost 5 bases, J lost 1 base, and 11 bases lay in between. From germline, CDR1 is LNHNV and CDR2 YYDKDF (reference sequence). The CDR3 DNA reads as TGTGCCACCAGCGCCCGGGTGACGAACACTGAAGCTTTCTTT. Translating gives CATSARVTNTEAFF. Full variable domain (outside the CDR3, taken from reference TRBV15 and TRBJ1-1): DAMVIQNPRYQVTQFGKPVTLSCSQTLNHNVMYWYQQKSSQAPKLLFHYYDKDFNNEADTPDNFQSRRPNTSFCFLDIRSPGLGDTAMYLCATSARVTNTEAFFGQGTRLTVV.

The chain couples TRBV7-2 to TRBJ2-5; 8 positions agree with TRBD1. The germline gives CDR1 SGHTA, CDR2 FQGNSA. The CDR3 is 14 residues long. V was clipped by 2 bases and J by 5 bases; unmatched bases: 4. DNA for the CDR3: TGTGCCAGCAGCTTAACAGGGGGGAGGGAGACCCAGTACTTC. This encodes CASSLTGGRETQYF.

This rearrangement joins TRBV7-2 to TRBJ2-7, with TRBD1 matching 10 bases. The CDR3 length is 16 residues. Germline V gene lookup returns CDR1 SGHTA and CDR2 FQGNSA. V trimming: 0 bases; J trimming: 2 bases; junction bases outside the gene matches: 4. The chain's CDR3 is CASSLAGTGVPYEQYF. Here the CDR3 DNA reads TGTGCCAGCAGCTTAGCGGGGACAGGGGTTCCCTACGAGCAGTACTTC.

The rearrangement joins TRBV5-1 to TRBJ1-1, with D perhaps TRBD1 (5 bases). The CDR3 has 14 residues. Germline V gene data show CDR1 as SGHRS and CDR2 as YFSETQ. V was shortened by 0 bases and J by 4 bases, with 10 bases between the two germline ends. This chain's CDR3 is CASSLGGFATEAFF. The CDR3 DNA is TGCGCCAGCAGCTTGGGGGGCTTTGCCACTGAAGCTTTCTTT.

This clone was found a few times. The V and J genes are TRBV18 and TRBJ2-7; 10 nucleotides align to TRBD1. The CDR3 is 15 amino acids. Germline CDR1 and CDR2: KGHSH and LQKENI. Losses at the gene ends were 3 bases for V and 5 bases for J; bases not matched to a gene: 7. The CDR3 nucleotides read TGTGCCAGCTCACCTGTACCGGGACAGGGGAACGAGCAGTACTTC. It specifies CASSPVPGQGNEQYF.

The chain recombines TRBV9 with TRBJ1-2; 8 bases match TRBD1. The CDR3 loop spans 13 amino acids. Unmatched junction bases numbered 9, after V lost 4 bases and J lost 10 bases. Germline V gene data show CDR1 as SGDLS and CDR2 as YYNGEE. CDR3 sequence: CASSPGQGIIYTF. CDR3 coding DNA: TGTGCCAGCAGCCCAGGACAGGGTATTATCTACACCTTC.

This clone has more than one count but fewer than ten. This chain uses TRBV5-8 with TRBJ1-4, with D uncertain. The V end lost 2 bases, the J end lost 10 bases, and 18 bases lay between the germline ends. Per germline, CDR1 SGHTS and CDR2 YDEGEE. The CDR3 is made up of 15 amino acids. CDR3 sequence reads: CASSFGQALHGKLFF. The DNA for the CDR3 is TGTGCCAGCAGCTTTGGGCAGGCCCTTCACGGAAAACTGTTTTTT.

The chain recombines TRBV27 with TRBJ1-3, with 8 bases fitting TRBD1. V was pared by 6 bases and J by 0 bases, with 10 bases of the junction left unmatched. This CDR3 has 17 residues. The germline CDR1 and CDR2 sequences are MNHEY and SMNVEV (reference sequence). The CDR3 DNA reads TGTGCCAGCAGGACGACGGGACAGGCTATCTCTGGAAACACCATATATTTT. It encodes CASRTTGQAISGNTIYF.

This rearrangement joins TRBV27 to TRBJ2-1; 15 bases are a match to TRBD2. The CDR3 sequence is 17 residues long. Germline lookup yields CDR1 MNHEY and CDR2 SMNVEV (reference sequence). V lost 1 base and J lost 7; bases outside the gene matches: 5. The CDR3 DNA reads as TGTGCCAGCAGTTTATGGGGACTAGCGGGAGGTAAGAATGAGCAGTTCTTC. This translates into CASSLWGLAGGKNEQFF.

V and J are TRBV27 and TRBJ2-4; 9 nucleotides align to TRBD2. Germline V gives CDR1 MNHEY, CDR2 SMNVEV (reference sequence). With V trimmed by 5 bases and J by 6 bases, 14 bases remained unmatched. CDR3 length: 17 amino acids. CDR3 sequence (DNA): TGTGCCAGCAGTCCCCTGAGGTTAGCGGGAGCCGGAAACATTCAGTACTTC. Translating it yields CASSPLRLAGAGNIQYF.

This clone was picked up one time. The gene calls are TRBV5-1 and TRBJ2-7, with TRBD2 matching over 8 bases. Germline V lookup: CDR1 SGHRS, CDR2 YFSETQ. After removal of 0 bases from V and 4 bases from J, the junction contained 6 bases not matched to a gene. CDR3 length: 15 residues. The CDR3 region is CASSLVAGGTYEQYF. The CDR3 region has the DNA TGCGCCAGCAGCTTGGTTGCGGGAGGAACTTACGAGCAGTACTTC.

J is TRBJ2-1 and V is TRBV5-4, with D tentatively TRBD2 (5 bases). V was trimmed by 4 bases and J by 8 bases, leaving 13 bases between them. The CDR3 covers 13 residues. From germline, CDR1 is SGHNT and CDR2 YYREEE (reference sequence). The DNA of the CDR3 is TGTGCCAGCAGCCCTACTAGTGGCTATGAGCAGTTCTTC. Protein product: CASSPTSGYEQFF.

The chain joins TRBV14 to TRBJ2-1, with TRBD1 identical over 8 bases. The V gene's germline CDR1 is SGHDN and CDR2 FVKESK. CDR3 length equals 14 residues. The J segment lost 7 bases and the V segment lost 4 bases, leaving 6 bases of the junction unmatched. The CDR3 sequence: CASSLGQGTNEQFF. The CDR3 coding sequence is TGTGCCAGCAGCCTTGGACAGGGAACAAATGAGCAGTTCTTC.

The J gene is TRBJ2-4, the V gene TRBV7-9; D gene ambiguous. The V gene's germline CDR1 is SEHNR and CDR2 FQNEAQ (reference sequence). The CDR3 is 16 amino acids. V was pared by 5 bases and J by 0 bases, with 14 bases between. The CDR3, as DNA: TGTGCCAGCAGCGCCAGACTGATGGGAGCCAAAAACATTCAGTACTTC. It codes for CASSARLMGAKNIQYF.

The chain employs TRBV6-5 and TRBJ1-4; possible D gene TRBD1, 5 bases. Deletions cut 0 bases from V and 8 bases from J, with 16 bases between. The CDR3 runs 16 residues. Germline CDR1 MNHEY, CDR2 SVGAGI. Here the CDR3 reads CASSYSGAGGREKLFF. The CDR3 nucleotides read TGTGCCAGCAGTTACTCGGGCGCCGGGGGTAGGGAAAAACTGTTTTTT.

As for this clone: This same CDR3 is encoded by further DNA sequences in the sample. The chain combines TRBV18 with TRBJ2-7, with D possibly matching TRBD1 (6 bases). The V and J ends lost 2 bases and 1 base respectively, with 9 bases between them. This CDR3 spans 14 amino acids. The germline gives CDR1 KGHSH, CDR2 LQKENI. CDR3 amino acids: CASSPNRASYEQYF. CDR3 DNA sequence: TGTGCCAGCTCACCAAACAGGGCGTCCTACGAGCAGTACTTC.

The CDR3 protein is CASSVGGSGNTGELFF. The CDR3, as DNA: TGTGCCAGCAGCGTTGGCGGGTCTGGGAACACCGGGGAGCTGTTTTTT. The chain couples TRBV9 to TRBJ2-2; possible D gene TRBD2, 5 bases. The V end lost 2 bases, the J end lost 1 base, and 12 bases lay between the germline ends. CDR1 is SGDLS, CDR2 YYNGEE, per germline. The CDR3 contains 16 residues.

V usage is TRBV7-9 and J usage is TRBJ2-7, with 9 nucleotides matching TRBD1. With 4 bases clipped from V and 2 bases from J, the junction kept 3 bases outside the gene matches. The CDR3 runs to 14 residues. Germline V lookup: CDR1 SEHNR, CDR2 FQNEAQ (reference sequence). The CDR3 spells CASSWGQGPYEQYF. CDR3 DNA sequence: TGTGCCAGCAGCTGGGGACAGGGACCCTACGAGCAGTACTTC.

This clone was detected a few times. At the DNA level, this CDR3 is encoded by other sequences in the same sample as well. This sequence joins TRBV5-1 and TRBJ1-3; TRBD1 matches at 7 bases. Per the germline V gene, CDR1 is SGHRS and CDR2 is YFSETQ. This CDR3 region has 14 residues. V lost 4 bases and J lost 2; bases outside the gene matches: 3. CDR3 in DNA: TGCGCCAGCAGCCTTGACAGGGCTGGAAACACCATATATTTT. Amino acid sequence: CASSLDRAGNTIYF.

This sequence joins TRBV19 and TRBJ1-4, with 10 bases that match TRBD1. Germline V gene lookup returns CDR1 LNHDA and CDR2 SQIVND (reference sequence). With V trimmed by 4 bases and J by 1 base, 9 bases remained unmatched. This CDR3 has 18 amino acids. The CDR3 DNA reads TGTGCCAGTAGTAGGAGGACAGGGGGTTTCTTAACTAATGAAAAACTGTTTTTT. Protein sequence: CASSRRTGGFLTNEKLFF.

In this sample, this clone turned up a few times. CDR3 loop: CASSYLVSANTGELFF. In DNA form, the CDR3 reads TGTGCCAGCAGTTACCTCGTCAGCGCGAACACCGGGGAGCTGTTTTTT. V usage is TRBV6-5 and J usage is TRBJ2-2; no reliable D call. The CDR3 extends over 16 amino acids. Trimming removed 2 bases at V and 0 bases at J, with 10 bases between. CDR1 and CDR2 from the germline V gene are MNHEY and SVGAGI.

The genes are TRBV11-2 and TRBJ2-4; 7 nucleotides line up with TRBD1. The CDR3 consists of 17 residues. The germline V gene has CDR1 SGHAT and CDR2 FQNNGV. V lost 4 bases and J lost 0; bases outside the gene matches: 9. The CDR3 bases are TGTGCCAGCAGCTCCGGAGGACAGGCAATAGCCAAAAACATTCAGTACTTC. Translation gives CASSSGGQAIAKNIQYF. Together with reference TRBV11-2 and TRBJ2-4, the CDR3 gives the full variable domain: EAGVAQSPRYKIIEKRQSVAFWCNPISGHATLYWYQQILGQGPKLLIQFQNNGVVDDSQLPKDRFSAERLKGVDSTLKIQPAKLEDSAVYLCASSSGGQAIAKNIQYFGAGTRLSVL.

The CDR3: CASSILRQGVAFF. CDR3 sequence (DNA): TGTGCCAGCAGCATTCTGCGGCAGGGTGTGGCTTTCTTT. J is TRBJ1-1 and V is TRBV7-9; D perhaps matches TRBD1 (5 bases). V was cut by 5 bases and J by 11 bases, with 18 bases left in between. Germline CDR1 SEHNR, CDR2 FQNEAQ (reference sequence). The CDR3 consists of 13 residues.

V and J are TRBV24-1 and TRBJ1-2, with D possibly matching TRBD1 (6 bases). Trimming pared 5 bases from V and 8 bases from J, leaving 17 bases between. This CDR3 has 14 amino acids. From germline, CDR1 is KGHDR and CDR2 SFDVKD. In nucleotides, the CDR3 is TGTGCCACCAGTGGCCCCACAGGGTTGGGAGGCTACACCTTC. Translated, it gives CATSGPTGLGGYTF.

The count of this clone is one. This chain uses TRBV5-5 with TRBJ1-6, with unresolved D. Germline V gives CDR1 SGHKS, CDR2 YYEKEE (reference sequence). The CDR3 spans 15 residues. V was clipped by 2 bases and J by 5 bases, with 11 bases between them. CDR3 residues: CASSFGALNNSPLHF. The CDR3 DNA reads TGTGCCAGCAGCTTCGGTGCTTTGAATAATTCACCCCTCCACTTT.

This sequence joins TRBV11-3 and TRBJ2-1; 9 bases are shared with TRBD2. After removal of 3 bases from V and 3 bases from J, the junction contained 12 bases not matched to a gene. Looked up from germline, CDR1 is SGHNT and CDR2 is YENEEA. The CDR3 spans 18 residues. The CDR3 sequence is CASSFNPRGAGGYNEQFF. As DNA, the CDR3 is TGTGCCAGCAGCTTCAACCCTAGGGGAGCGGGAGGCTACAATGAGCAGTTCTTC.

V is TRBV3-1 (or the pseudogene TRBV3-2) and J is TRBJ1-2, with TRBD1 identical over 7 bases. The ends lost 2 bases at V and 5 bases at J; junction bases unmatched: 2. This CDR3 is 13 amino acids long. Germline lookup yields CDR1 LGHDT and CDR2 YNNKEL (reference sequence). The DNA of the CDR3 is TGTGCCAGCAGCCAAAGGACAGGATATGGCTACACCTTC. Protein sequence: CASSQRTGYGYTF.

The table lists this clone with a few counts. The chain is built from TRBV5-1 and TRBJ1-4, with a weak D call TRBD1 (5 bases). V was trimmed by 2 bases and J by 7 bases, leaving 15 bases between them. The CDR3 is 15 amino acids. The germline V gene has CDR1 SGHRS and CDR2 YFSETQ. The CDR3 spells CASSFQGLKGEKLFF. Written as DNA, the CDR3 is TGCGCCAGCAGCTTTCAGGGCCTCAAGGGTGAAAAACTGTTTTTT.

This CDR3 is CASSLDASSYNSPLHF. Here the CDR3 DNA reads TGCGCCAGCAGCTTGGATGCGAGCTCCTATAATTCACCCCTCCACTTT. The chain carries TRBV5-1 and TRBJ1-6, with D unclear. CDR3 length: 16 amino acids. Germline V gene lookup returns CDR1 SGHRS and CDR2 YFSETQ. Deletions cut 0 bases from V and 0 bases from J, with 7 bases between.

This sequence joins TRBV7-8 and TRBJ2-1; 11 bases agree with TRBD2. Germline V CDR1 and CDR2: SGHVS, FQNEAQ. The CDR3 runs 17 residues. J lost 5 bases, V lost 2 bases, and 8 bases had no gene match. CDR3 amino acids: CASSLIPRLAGNNEQFF. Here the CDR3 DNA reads TGTGCCAGCAGCTTAATTCCAAGACTAGCGGGAAACAATGAGCAGTTCTTC.